This T cell receptor beta chain was sequenced in a study of cytotoxic CD8 clonotypes in ibrutinib-treated CLL. Germline CDR1 and CDR2: SEHNR and FQNEAQ (reference sequence). The junction had 9 bases not matched to a gene; V was cut back by 5 bases and J by 4 bases. This CDR3 has 15 residues. This clone was counted once. Its antigen is as yet unknown. Study results and caveats: An increase in clonality occurred at ibrutinib response, followed by a return toward baseline at progression.

Sequencing was performed with immunoSEQ multiplex PCR; in TCRdb, only in-frame clones are kept and a portion is missing. The sample contains about 160,000 clones, about 88% of which appear only once. The sequencing used PBMCs, collected at disease progression, from a patient treated with ibrutinib. This receptor was taken from a human donor with chronic lymphocytic leukemia. This chain connects TRBV7-9 to TRBJ1-2; 8 bases are shared with TRBD1. CDR3 in amino acids: CASSMGDRLVYGYTF. The CDR3 DNA is TGTGCCAGCAGCATGGGGGACAGGCTCGTCTATGGCTACACCTTC.